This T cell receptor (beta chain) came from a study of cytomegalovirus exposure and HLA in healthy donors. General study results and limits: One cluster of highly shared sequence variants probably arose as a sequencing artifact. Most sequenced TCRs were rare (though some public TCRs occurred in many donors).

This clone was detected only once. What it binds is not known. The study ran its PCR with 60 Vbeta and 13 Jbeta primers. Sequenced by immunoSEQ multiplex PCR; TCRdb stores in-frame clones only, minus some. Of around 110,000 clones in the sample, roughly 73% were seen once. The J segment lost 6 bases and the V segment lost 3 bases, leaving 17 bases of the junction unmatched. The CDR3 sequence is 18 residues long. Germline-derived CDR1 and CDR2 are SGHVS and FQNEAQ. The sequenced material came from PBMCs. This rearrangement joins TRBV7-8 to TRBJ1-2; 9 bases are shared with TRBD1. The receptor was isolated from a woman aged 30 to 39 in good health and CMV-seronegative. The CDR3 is CASSFPRDRDQSGHGYTF. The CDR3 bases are TGTGCCAGCAGCTTCCCTAGGGACAGGGATCAATCGGGACATGGCTACACCTTC.